This is a list of T cell receptor beta chains from one sample in a study of vaccination effects on CD4 cells after COVID-19. Their specific antigens are unknown. Assay: immunoSEQ multiplex PCR; the TCRdb copy retains only in-frame clones and omits some. In the table there are fewer than 85,000 clones, roughly 76% of which are singletons. This sample comprised CD4+ T cells from PBMCs cultured with HCoV-OC43 spike peptides, obtained after COVID-19 vaccination. These receptors all come from a human donor who received a COVID-19 vaccine. Each CDR3 is given with its conserved first and last residue. The D gene is left open where the match is weak. Expanded clones get a size class; other rows say once, few or many, or leave the size out.

- | TRBJ1-2 | TRBV30 | - | TGTGCCCGGGACGAGAGGAACTATGGCTACACCTTC | CARDERNYGYTF
- | TRBJ1-2 | TRBV6-1 | TRBD1 | TGTGCCAGCAGTGAAAAGGGACAGGGGAGCTATGGCTACACCTTC | CASSEKGQGSYGYTF
- | TRBJ1-5 | TRBV6-5 | TRBD1 | TGTGCCAGCAGGGGGACAGAGGGCGGGCAGCCCCAGCATTTT | CASRGTEGGQPQHF
- | TRBJ2-2 | TRBV4-2 | - | TGTGCCAGCAGCCAAAAACAGGGAGTTGACACCGGGGAGCTGTTTTTT | CASSQKQGVDTGELFF
- | TRBJ1-3 | TRBV5-1 | - | TGCGCCAGCAGCTCAGGGGACACAAACTCTGGAAACACCATATATTTT | CASSSGDTNSGNTIYF
once | TRBJ2-1 | TRBV13 | TRBD2 | TGTGCCAGCAGCATACTAGCGGGGGGGCCTAGAGTTGAGCAGTTCTTC | CASSILAGGPRVEQFF
once | TRBJ2-2 | TRBV7-6 | - | TGTGCCAGCAGCTTAGCAGGATTAGTCGGGGAGCTGTTTTTT | CASSLAGLVGELFF
medium-sized | TRBJ2-2 | TRBV18 | - | TGTGCCAGCTCACCCCGGGACCCTAGCATTGGGGAGCTGTTTTTT | CASSPRDPSIGELFF
few | TRBJ2-5 | TRBV7-2 | - | TGTGCCAGCAGCTTACAGGTTGGCGGGGAACAAGAGACCCAGTACTTC | CASSLQVGGEQETQYF
few | TRBJ1-1 | TRBV18 | - | TGTGCCAGCTCTCGGGCCGGGAACACTGAAGCTTTCTTT | CASSRAGNTEAFF
- | TRBJ1-5 | TRBV19 | TRBD1 | TGTGCCAGTAGGGAGGGGACAGGGGGATTTTGGAATCAGCCCCAGCATTTT | CASREGTGGFWNQPQHF
few | TRBJ1-3 | TRBV4-1 | - | TGCGCCAGCAGCCACCCCGGGCAGACCTACTCTGGAAACACCATATATTTT | CASSHPGQTYSGNTIYF
- | TRBJ1-2 | TRBV7-2 | - | TGTGCCAGCAGCTTAGTTAAGGGGGTGGGAGGCTACACCTTC | CASSLVKGVGGYTF
- | TRBJ1-3 | TRBV3-1/TRBV3-2 | - | TGTGCCAGCAGCCAAGACAGCTCTGGAAACACCATATATTTT | CASSQDSSGNTIYF
- | TRBJ1-6 | TRBV18 | TRBD1 | TGTGCCAGCTCACCGGTCAGGGGGAATTCACCCCTCCACTTT | CASSPVRGNSPLHF
- | TRBJ1-1 | TRBV11-2 | TRBD1 | TGTGCCAGCAGGAAACCGGGACAGGGCGCTGAAGCTTTCTTT | CASRKPGQGAEAFF
- | TRBJ1-3 | TRBV7-2 | - | TGTGCCAGCAGCTTTAAACAGGTTGGAGGAAACACCATATATTTT | CASSFKQVGGNTIYF
- | TRBJ2-5 | TRBV7-9 | TRBD1 | TGTGCCAGCAGTCGAACAGGGGGCGGGCAAGAGACCCAGTACTTC | CASSRTGGGQETQYF
- | TRBJ2-3 | TRBV5-1 | - | TGCGCCAGCAGCTTGGGGACAGCCGCCATTACCCTTAGCACAGATACGCAGTATTTT | CASSLGTAAITLSTDTQYF
- | TRBJ2-5 | TRBV6-6 | TRBD2 | TGTGCCAGCAGTCGGACTAGCGGGGAGACCCAGTACTTC | CASSRTSGETQYF
- | TRBJ2-1 | TRBV30 | TRBD2 | TGTGCCTGGGGGGTGGGGACTAGCGGTAAGAATGAGCAGTTCTTC | CAWGVGTSGKNEQFF
- | TRBJ1-2 | TRBV11-2 | - | TGTGCCAGCAGCTTTGGCGGCTTTAACTATGGCTACACCTTC | CASSFGGFNYGYTF
- | TRBJ1-6 | TRBV3-1/TRBV3-2 | TRBD1 | TGTGCCAGCACAAAGACAGGGGCCTATAATTCACCCCTCCACTTT | CASTKTGAYNSPLHF
- | TRBJ2-3 | TRBV11-2 | - | TGTGCCAGCAGCTTAGGGGGGTCGGGGTCTAGCACAGATACGCAGTATTTT | CASSLGGSGSSTDTQYF
- | TRBJ1-1 | TRBV4-1 | - | TGCGCCAGCAGCCTGACTACGCCCCCCATGAACACTGAAGCTTTCTTT | CASSLTTPPMNTEAFF
- | TRBJ1-2 | TRBV5-4 | - | TGTGCCAGCAGCTTGGATTCCTATGGCTACACCTTC | CASSLDSYGYTF
once | TRBJ1-5 | TRBV19 | - | TGTGCCAGTAGTATAGAAGGGCGCAATCAGCCCCAGCATTTT | CASSIEGRNQPQHF
- | TRBJ2-5 | TRBV30 | - | TGTGCCTGGAGTTTTCAGTTGGGGACCCAGTACTTC | CAWSFQLGTQYF
- | TRBJ1-5 | TRBV28 | TRBD1 | TGTGCCAGCAGCGGACAGGAAAGCAATCAGCCCCAGCATTTT | CASSGQESNQPQHF
few | TRBJ2-3 | TRBV30 | - | TGTGCCTGGAGTGGGAAGATCCGGGAACGCACAGATACGCAGTATTTT | CAWSGKIRERTDTQYF
- | TRBJ1-1 | TRBV3-1/TRBV3-2 | - | TGTGCCAGCAGCCCGGCGGGGGCATCGGCTGAAGCTTTCTTT | CASSPAGASAEAFF
- | TRBJ2-5 | TRBV5-1 | - | TGCGCCAGCAGCTCCCCCAGCCAGGGTTCGGAGACCCAGTACTTC | CASSSPSQGSETQYF
- | TRBJ2-1 | TRBV11-2 | TRBD1 | TGTGCCAGCAGCTTAGCCCCTCCAGGGGGCCAATACAATGAGCAGTTCTTC | CASSLAPPGGQYNEQFF
- | TRBJ2-1 | TRBV4-3 | - | TGCGCCAGCAGCCAAGAATCAGATAATGAGCAGTTCTTC | CASSQESDNEQFF
- | TRBJ2-5 | TRBV3-1/TRBV3-2 | TRBD2 | TGTGCCAGCAGCCAAGAATCGTGGAGACTAGCGGGGGGCGGGGAGACCCAGTACTTC | CASSQESWRLAGGGETQYF
- | TRBJ2-2 | TRBV6-5 | - | TGTGCCAGCAGGACCAACACAGGGACTGGCGGGGAGCTGTTTTTT | CASRTNTGTGGELFF
- | TRBJ2-2 | TRBV3-1/TRBV3-2 | - | TGTGCCAGCAGCCAAGGCCCTGGGGTCCTTAACGGGGAGCTGTTTTTT | CASSQGPGVLNGELFF
- | TRBJ2-1 | TRBV7-8 | TRBD2 | TGTGCCAGCAGCTTATTCATCGCGGGGGGGATGAATCGGCAGTTCTTC | CASSLFIAGGMNRQFF
- | TRBJ2-1 | TRBV7-3 | - | TGTGCCAGCAGTCATGATGGGCGGGGCTCCTACAATGAGCAGTTCTTC | CASSHDGRGSYNEQFF
once | TRBJ1-2 | TRBV5-1 | - | TGCGCCAGCAGCCCAACTCAGGGAACCTATGGCTACACCTTC | CASSPTQGTYGYTF
- | TRBJ2-5 | TRBV3-1/TRBV3-2 | - | TGTGCCAGCGGGGAGGTCCGAGAGACCCAGTACTTC | CASGEVRETQYF
- | TRBJ2-1 | TRBV24-1 | - | TGTGCCACCAGTGATACCCGACTAAGGGTTTCCTACAATGAGCAGTTCTTC | CATSDTRLRVSYNEQFF
- | TRBJ2-2 | TRBV5-1 | - | TGCGCCAGCAGCTTGGGGGGACTGCTGAACACCGGGGAGCTGTTTTTT | CASSLGGLLNTGELFF
once | TRBJ1-1 | TRBV6-5 | - | TGTGCCAGCAGGAAGGGAAACACTGAAGCTTTCTTT | CASRKGNTEAFF